The 23 T cell receptor beta chains given below trace back to one sample, sequenced in a study of T cell clonality in common variable immunodeficiency. Profiling relied on immunoSEQ multiplex PCR, and the TCRdb table lists in-frame clones only, not all of them. This sample has approximately 64,000 clones, each found more than once. The specimen sequenced was peripheral blood mononuclear cells. The receptors derive from a person between 18 and 75 years old in good health.

This clone was counted at least ten times. The CDR3 end falls 3 residues outside the read, so it is completed with the germline J gene. The V gene is TRBV19, the J gene TRBJ1-2; TRBD1 might be the D (5 bases). V was shortened by 7 bases and J by 2 bases, with 14 bases between the two germline ends. CDR3 length: 14 amino acids. From germline, CDR1 is LNHDA and CDR2 SQIVND (reference sequence). CDR3 DNA (partial): TGTGCCAGTACCGCTCGGGAGGGGAACTATGGC. Protein product: CASTAREGNYG. The complete CDR3 protein is CASTAREGNYGYTF.

This clone was seen at least ten times. Sequencing ends 3 residues short of the CDR3 end; the germline J gene provides the rest. This chain connects TRBV7-3 to TRBJ2-1; TRBD2 matches at 8 bases. From germline, CDR1 is SGHTA and CDR2 FQGTGA. V lost 4 bases, J lost 4 bases, and 12 bases stayed unmatched. The CDR3 runs 17 residues. CDR3: CASSYGGAPQSYNEQFF. The covered CDR3 bases are TGTGCCAGCAGCTACGGGGGGGCGCCACAATCTTACAATGAG.

With respect to this clone: With the read ending 3 residues before the CDR3 end, the germline J gene is used to fill in that end. V gene TRBV11-2 combines with J gene TRBJ2-1; D might be TRBD2 (5 bases). The V gene lost 0 bases and the J gene lost 4 bases, with 10 bases spanning the gap. This CDR3 contains 15 residues. Germline V gene sequence: CDR1 SGHAT, CDR2 FQNNGV. The DNA read from the CDR3 is TGTGCCAGCAGCTTAGATCGGGCGGGTTACAATGAG. Its protein product is CASSLDRAGYNE. The whole CDR3 sequence reads CASSLDRAGYNEQFF.

The table lists this clone with a few counts. The CDR3 protein is CASSPGQFNQPQHF. The DNA read from the CDR3 is TGTGCCAGCAGCCCTGGACAGTTTAATCAGCCC. The chain links TRBV2 to TRBJ1-5; the D gene is possibly TRBD1 (6 bases). The CDR3 end is not reached by the read, which stops 3 residues before it; the germline J gene fills it in. CDR3 length equals 14 residues. Germline V gene sequence: CDR1 SNHLY, CDR2 FYNNEI. Between the trimmed V and J ends, which lost 6 bases and 4 bases, there was a span of 13 bases.

This clone occurred many times. The CDR3 end lies 3 residues beyond the end of the read and is filled in from the germline J gene. The genes are TRBV13 and TRBJ2-2; D is perhaps TRBD1 (5 bases). Germline lookup yields CDR1 PRHDT and CDR2 FYEKMQ (reference sequence). V lost 4 bases and J 5 bases, leaving 17 bases between the germline ends. The CDR3 contains 16 residues. The sequenced part of the CDR3 DNA is TGTGCCAGCAGCTCCTTGGGGCAGGGTGCTACCGGGGAG. Translating gives CASSSLGQGATGE. The CDR3 in full is CASSSLGQGATGELFF.

This clone was seen at least ten times. The CDR3 end lies 3 residues beyond the end of the read and is filled in from the germline J gene. V and J are TRBV19 and TRBJ2-1; TRBD1 matches at 8 bases. There are 14 residues in the CDR3. Losses at the gene ends were 3 bases for V and 7 bases for J; bases not matched to a gene: 5. CDR1 and CDR2 from the germline V gene are LNHDA and SQIVND (reference sequence). CDR3 DNA (partial): TGTGCCAGTAGTATTGGCTGGACAGGGAATGAG. This translates into CASSIGWTGNE. The entire CDR3 protein reads CASSIGWTGNEQFF.

In the case of this clone: A much larger clone lies one base from this, so it may be a read error. The sequenced fragment ends 3 residues before the CDR3 boundary, so the rest is inferred from the germline J gene. The chain links TRBV2 to TRBJ2-3; 10 positions match TRBD1. The germline V gene has CDR1 SNHLY and CDR2 FYNNEI. This CDR3 comprises 15 residues. The sequenced CDR3 bases are TGTGCCAGCAGGGCCGGGACAGGGGCAAATCAGCCG. Translated, it gives CASRAGTGANQP. The entire CDR3 sequence reads CASRAGTGANQPQYF.

This clone has ten or more counts. The read terminates 3 residues before the CDR3 end, so the remaining end is supplied by the germline J gene. This chain links TRBV5-1 with TRBJ1-5, with 8 bases that match TRBD1. The V gene end was trimmed by 4 bases and the J gene end by 2 bases; junction bases not matched to a gene: 20. The CDR3 contains 20 residues. CDR1 is SGHRS and CDR2 is YFSETQ in the germline V gene. The sequenced CDR3 bases are TGCGCCAGCAGCGTGGACAGGGTTGACGTGGGGGGGAAAGGCAATCAGCCC. The encoded protein is CASSVDRVDVGGKGNQP. The CDR3 as a whole reads CASSVDRVDVGGKGNQPQHF. Variable domain in full (rest from reference TRBV5-1 and TRBJ1-5): KAGVTQTPRYLIKTRGQQVTLSCSPISGHRSVSWYQQTPGQGLQFLFEYFSETQRNKGNFPGRFSGRQFSNSRSEMNVSTLELGDSALYLCASSVDRVDVGGKGNQPQHFGDGTRLSIL.

This clone was recorded many times. The read gets to within 3 residues of the CDR3 end, and the germline J gene fills in the rest. This rearrangement joins TRBV5-8 to TRBJ2-2; 7 bases are shared with TRBD2. Looked up from germline, CDR1 is SGHTS and CDR2 is YDEGEE. The V gene end was trimmed by 4 bases and the J gene end by 5 bases; junction bases not matched to a gene: 5. The CDR3 length is 14 residues. The chain's CDR3 is CASSERGETGELFF. Incomplete CDR3 DNA: TGTGCCAGCAGCGAACGGGGGGAAACCGGGGAG.

This clone was seen ten or more times. The CDR3 is cut off 3 residues early in the read; its end comes from the germline J gene. The chain couples TRBV20-1 to TRBJ2-3, with 11 bases matching TRBD1. J was trimmed by 3 bases and V by 1 base; bases with no gene match: 3. This CDR3 is 15 amino acids long. The germline CDR1 and CDR2 sequences are DFQATT and SNEGSKA (reference sequence). The CDR3 bases that were read are TGCAGTGCTAGAGCTTGGGACAGGGGGACAGATACG. Amino acids: CSARAWDRGTDT. Given in full, the CDR3 is CSARAWDRGTDTQYF.

This clone was counted at least ten times. The read comes to an end 3 residues before the CDR3 does, leaving the germline J gene to fill in the end. The genes are TRBV6-1 and TRBJ2-2; TRBD2 might be the D (5 bases). Germline CDR1 and CDR2: MNHNS and SASEGT. The CDR3 consists of 14 residues. V shed 4 bases and J shed 3 bases, with 9 bases lying between them. CDR3 protein: CASSVPLDTGELFF. Incomplete CDR3 DNA: TGTGCCAGCAGTGTTCCACTAGACACCGGGGAG.

Many counts were recorded for this clone. The CDR3 goes on 3 residues after the read ends, and that part is filled in from the germline J gene. This chain uses TRBV6-2 or TRBV6-3 with TRBJ2-4, with TRBD1 as a possible D gene (7 bases). The length of the CDR3 is 16 residues. The germline V and J ends were trimmed by 6 bases and 3 bases, with 18 bases remaining between them. Germline loops: CDR1 MNHEY, CDR2 SVGEGT. The DNA read from the CDR3 is TGTGCCAGCAGCCAAAACAGGGGAGGAGGCAAAAACATT. Its translation: CASSQNRGGGKNI. The entire CDR3 protein reads CASSQNRGGGKNIQYF.

This clone has ten or more counts. The read comes to an end 3 residues before the CDR3 does, leaving the germline J gene to fill in the end. The chain uses TRBV7-9 and TRBJ2-1; 8 bases are shared with TRBD1. The V gene's germline CDR1 is SEHNR and CDR2 FQNEAQ (reference sequence). There are 15 residues in the CDR3. V was clipped by 1 base and J by 8 bases; unmatched bases: 7. CDR3 bases read: TGTGCCAGCAGCTTAGATCCAGGGGGCGTCGATGAG. It specifies CASSLDPGGVDE. The full CDR3 protein is CASSLDPGGVDEQFF.

The table lists this clone with many counts. The CDR3 end falls 3 residues outside the read, so it is completed with the germline J gene. The chain couples TRBV4-1 to TRBJ2-3; TRBD2 aligns across 7 bases. The CDR3 has 13 residues. The V gene end was trimmed by 4 bases and the J gene end by 6 bases; junction bases not matched to a gene: 4. Germline CDR1 is MGHRA and CDR2 is YSYEKL. Here the CDR3 reads CASSLQGGDTQYF. CDR3 bases read: TGCGCCAGCAGCCTCCAGGGAGGGGATACG.

This clone has just a few counts. With the read ending 3 residues before the CDR3 end, the germline J gene is used to fill in that end. J is TRBJ1-6 and V is TRBV25-1, with D maybe TRBD1 (5 bases). The V end was cut by 2 bases, the J end by 6 bases, with 14 bases between. The CDR3 consists of 16 residues. CDR1 and CDR2 (germline): MGHDK, SYGVNS. CDR3 protein: CASSEPPGQGNSPLHF. The CDR3 DNA, read in part, is TGTGCCAGCAGTGAACCCCCAGGGCAGGGTAATTCACCC.

Ten or more counts support this clone. The read halts 3 residues ahead of the CDR3 end, with the missing end drawn from the germline J gene. This rearrangement joins TRBV5-1 to TRBJ2-1, with 9 bases lining up with TRBD2. The CDR3 covers 16 residues. Germline lookup yields CDR1 SGHRS and CDR2 YFSETQ. Trimming at V came to 1 base and at J to 6 bases, leaving 8 bases not matched to a gene. The covered CDR3 bases are TGCGCCAGCAGCTTGAGGGCGGGGGGGTTCTTCAATGAG. Its translation: CASSLRAGGFFNE. The full-length CDR3 reads as CASSLRAGGFFNEQFF.

The table lists this clone with a few counts. The CDR3 goes on 3 residues after the read ends, and that part is filled in from the germline J gene. V gene TRBV18 combines with J gene TRBJ2-7; TRBD1 matches at 9 bases. The germline gives CDR1 KGHSH, CDR2 LQKENI. V was clipped by 0 bases and J by 2 bases; unmatched bases: 5. The CDR3 has 16 amino acids. CDR3 DNA (partial): TGTGCCAGCTCACCACCCCCGGGGACAGGGCCCTACGAG. Its translation: CASSPPPGTGPYE. The entire CDR3 is CASSPPPGTGPYEQYF.

This clone was seen at least ten times. The observed sequence ends 3 residues before the CDR3 terminus, with the missing tail filled in from the germline J gene. The chain links TRBV18 to TRBJ1-2, with TRBD1 identical over 8 bases. CDR3 length: 13 residues. Trimming took 1 base from V and 7 from J; bases not matched to a gene: 2. Germline V gives CDR1 KGHSH, CDR2 LQKENI. The CDR3 DNA, read in part, is TGTGCCAGCTCACCACGACAGGGGATTGGC. Amino acid sequence: CASSPRQGIG. In full, the CDR3 reads CASSPRQGIGYTF.

This clone was picked up many times. The read is 3 residues too short to cover the CDR3 end, so that end is filled in from the germline J gene. The chain combines TRBV20-1 with TRBJ1-6; 7 bases agree with TRBD1. The junction had 5 bases not matched to a gene; V was cut back by 1 base and J by 5 bases. In germline, CDR1 is DFQATT, CDR2 SNEGSKA (reference sequence). The CDR3 is 15 residues long. CDR3 DNA (partial): TGCAGTGCTAGAGCCCTGGGACAGAATAATTCACCC. Its protein product is CSARALGQNNSP. The entire CDR3 reads CSARALGQNNSPLHF.

This clone has ten or more counts. CDR3 DNA (partial): TGTGCCAGCAGCCGATTAGCGGGAGTGCCCTACGAG. Its translation is CASSRLAGVPYE. The full CDR3 reads CASSRLAGVPYEQYF. The chain combines TRBV7-6 with TRBJ2-7, with TRBD2 identical over 9 bases. The CDR3 is cut off 3 residues early in the read; its end comes from the germline J gene. Trimming at V came to 5 bases and at J to 2 bases, leaving 7 bases not matched to a gene. The CDR3 totals 15 residues. The germline V gene has CDR1 SGHVS and CDR2 FNYEAQ.

This clone was counted many times. The CDR3 goes on 3 residues after the read ends, and that part is filled in from the germline J gene. J is TRBJ1-5 and V is TRBV6-1; 7 bases agree with TRBD1. CDR3 length equals 15 residues. CDR1 MNHNS and CDR2 SASEGT come from the germline V gene. Unmatched junction bases numbered 9, after V lost 3 bases and J lost 7 bases. Incomplete CDR3 DNA: TGTGCCAGCAGTGAGGGTACAGGGGCTCGGCAGCCC. This gives the protein CASSEGTGARQP. The whole CDR3 protein is CASSEGTGARQPQHF.

This clone was counted at least ten times. The sequenced CDR3 bases are TGTGCCATCAAGGGCAGAGCTAGCGGGACGAACACCGGGGAG. Amino acid sequence: CAIKGRASGTNTGE. The CDR3 reads in full as CAIKGRASGTNTGELFF. The chain recombines TRBV10-3 with TRBJ2-2, with 9 bases lining up with TRBD2. The observed sequence ends 3 residues before the CDR3 terminus, with the missing tail filled in from the germline J gene. The V and J ends lost 7 bases and 0 bases, in that order; junction bases with no gene match: 9. Germline assignment: CDR1 ENHRY and CDR2 SYGVKD. The CDR3 runs 17 residues.

This clone was recorded many times. The read terminates 3 residues before the CDR3 end, so the remaining end is supplied by the germline J gene. The rearrangement links TRBV10-1 to TRBJ2-3; 7 bases align to TRBD1. This CDR3 has 15 residues. The germline gives CDR1 WNHNN, CDR2 SYGVQD (reference sequence). Trimming at V came to 2 bases and at J to 1 base, leaving 3 bases not matched to a gene. CDR3 DNA, as far as it was read: TGCGCCAGCAGTGAGGGACAGGTGCGCACAGATACG. Protein product: CASSEGQVRTDT. In full, the CDR3 reads CASSEGQVRTDTQYF.